Sequencing of this T cell receptor (beta chain) was carried out in a study of vaccination and CD4 T cells after COVID-19. Background on the study: The BNT162b2 or mRNA-1273 vaccine was given to participants in two doses.

The assay that was used to sequence DNA from cultured CD4+ T cells was the Oncomine TCR Beta short-read assay. One entry per CDR3 protein, called by TCRdb with MiXCR from the PCR reads. Of about 14,000 distinct CDR3 sequences listed, approximately 55% are singletons. Treatment described: approximately nine-day PBMC culture with coronavirus spike peptide pools or control peptides (ViraFEST assay). Concerning this clonotype itself: No antigen is known for it.

V gave up 0 bases and J gave up 2 bases, with 11 bases separating them. The CDR3 covers 15 residues. Germline CDR1 MNHEY, CDR2 SVGAGI. Material for sequencing was CD4+ T cells from blood, cultured in vitro. The V and J genes are TRBV6-5 and TRBJ2-7; D gene uncertain. The receptor comes from a human donor who had recovered from COVID-19. The CDR3 protein is CASSYSRQKAYEQYF. As DNA, the CDR3 is TGTGCCAGCAGTTACTCGAGGCAGAAAGCCTACGAGCAGTACTTC.